Sequencing of this TCR beta chain was carried out in a study of blood T cell repertoires in COVID-19. Libraries were prepared by immunoSEQ multiplex PCR; TCRdb keeps only in-frame clonotypes and omits some of them. The top ten clones hold about 1.9% of a sample with hundreds of thousands of clones, around 88% of them seen once. The sample holds a few counts of this clone. Trimming pared 0 bases from V and 7 bases from J, leaving 7 bases between. The CDR3 length is 13 residues. CDR1 is LNHDA, CDR2 SQIVND, per germline (reference sequence). This sequence originates from a woman aged 25 to 39 who had recovered from COVID-19. The chain combines TRBV19 with TRBJ2-1; D gene ambiguous. The sample taken for sequencing was peripheral blood. Here the CDR3 reads CASSIDLENEQFF. The CDR3 DNA sequence: TGTGCCAGTAGTATAGATCTAGAGAATGAGCAGTTCTTC.